One sample yielded the 14 T cell receptor beta chains listed below, sequenced in a study of Graves' ophthalmopathy and Graves' hyperthyroidism. Using RNA transcripts, the TCR beta CDR3 regions were amplified. A first-round RT-PCR used HTBI primers, followed by a second-round multiplex PCR. MiXCR, applied by TCRdb to the multiplex PCR reads, yields one record per CDR3 protein. The data show about 150,000 distinct CDR3 sequences, roughly two fifths seen once. The sample comprised peripheral blood. The receptor set was obtained from a woman in her thirties or forties with Graves' ophthalmopathy.

This clonotype has at least ten counts. J is TRBJ2-2 and V is TRBV4-3; perhaps TRBD1 as D (9 bases). V lost 0 bases, J lost 4 bases, and 18 bases lay in between. The germline CDR1 and CDR2 sequences are LGHNA and YSLEER. The CDR3 covers 18 residues. CDR3 coding DNA: TGCGCCAGCAGCCAAGATAGCGGGACAGGGTTTTTCACCGGGGAGCTGTTTTTT. Its protein product is CASSQDSGTGFFTGELFF.

This clonotype was observed a few times. The chain joins TRBV11-2 to TRBJ1-1, with 10 bases that match TRBD1. Trimming removed 2 bases from V and 0 bases from J; junction bases left unmatched: 6. The CDR3 sequence is 17 residues long. Per the germline V gene, CDR1 is SGHAT and CDR2 is FQNNGV. The CDR3 sequence: CASSLSGTGVMNTEAFF. CDR3 coding DNA: TGTGCCAGCAGCTTATCTGGGACAGGGGTTATGAACACTGAAGCTTTCTTT.

This clonotype was picked up many times. The rearrangement uses TRBV2 and TRBJ2-7; D might be TRBD1 (6 bases). V was shortened by 2 bases and J by 1 base, with 15 bases between the two germline ends. Germline values: CDR1 SNHLY, CDR2 FYNNEI. The CDR3 has 16 amino acids. CDR3 in DNA: TGTGCCAGCAGTGAATGGGACACCCAACAATCCTACGAGCAGTACTTC. Protein: CASSEWDTQQSYEQYF.

This clonotype was detected many times. This chain connects TRBV2 to TRBJ2-7, with D perhaps matching TRBD2 (7 bases). The CDR3 sequence is 14 residues long. V lost 4 bases, J lost 5 bases, and 15 bases lay in between. Germline values: CDR1 SNHLY, CDR2 FYNNEI. Here the CDR3 reads CASSGRGGLNEQYF. The DNA for the CDR3 is TGTGCCAGCAGTGGGAGGGGGGGCCTGAACGAGCAGTACTTC.

J is TRBJ1-6 and V is TRBV6-1; 7 nucleotides align to TRBD1. V was pared by 7 bases and J by 3 bases, with 6 bases of the junction left unmatched. This CDR3 spans 15 amino acids. Looked up from germline, CDR1 is MNHNS and CDR2 is SASEGT. In DNA form, the CDR3 reads TGTGCCAGCAAAGGACAGGTCTTCTATAATTCACCCCTCCACTTT. Its translation is CASKGQVFYNSPLHF.

This clonotype was seen at least ten times. This chain links TRBV9 with TRBJ1-1; the D gene is possibly TRBD1 (6 bases). The CDR3 contains 15 residues. The ends were cut back, 0 bases at V and 6 bases at J, with 15 bases in the middle. CDR1 is SGDLS and CDR2 is YYNGEE in the germline V gene. This CDR3 reads CASSVATGAGPEAFF. Written as DNA, the CDR3 is TGTGCCAGCAGCGTAGCTACGGGGGCTGGGCCTGAAGCTTTCTTT. The whole variable domain, filled in from reference TRBV9 and TRBJ1-1, reads DSGVTQTPKHLITATGQRVTLRCSPRSGDLSVYWYQQSLDQGLQFLIQYYNGEERAKGNILERFSAQQFPDLHSELNLSSLELGDSALYFCASSVATGAGPEAFFGQGTRLTVV.

This clonotype was counted ten times or more. V usage is TRBV5-1 and J usage is TRBJ2-7; 11 bases match TRBD2. Trimming removed 3 bases from V and 0 bases from J; junction bases left unmatched: 5. The CDR3 contains 16 residues. Germline V gives CDR1 SGHRS, CDR2 YFSETQ. CDR3: CASSSGTSGASYEQYF. The CDR3 DNA sequence: TGCGCCAGCAGCTCCGGGACTAGCGGCGCCTCCTACGAGCAGTACTTC.

The chain employs TRBV12-3 or TRBV12-4 and TRBJ1-2, with a weak D call TRBD1 (5 bases). The CDR3 has 14 residues. The V and J ends lost 2 bases and 4 bases respectively, with 11 bases between them. The CDR3 region has the DNA TGTGCCAGCAGTTTATCCGGGGCAAGCTATGGCTACACCTTC. Its protein is CASSLSGASYGYTF.

This clonotype was detected ten times or more. V usage is TRBV20-1 and J usage is TRBJ1-5; D ambiguous. CDR1 and CDR2 from the germline V gene are DFQATT and SNEGSKA (reference sequence). Trimming took 1 base from V and 4 from J, leaving 14 bases between them. This CDR3 comprises 15 residues. The CDR3 loop reads CSARAKGGLNQPQHF. CDR3 bases: TGCAGTGCTAGAGCCAAGGGAGGGCTGAATCAGCCCCAGCATTTT.

The genes are TRBV28 and TRBJ2-2; 8 bases are shared with TRBD1. The germline gives CDR1 MDHEN, CDR2 SYDVKM. Trimming at V came to 4 bases and at J to 4 bases, leaving 8 bases not matched to a gene. The CDR3 runs 16 residues. The CDR3 nucleotides read TGTGCCAGCAGTTCCCGGACAGGGTCGTTCACCGGGGAGCTGTTTTTT. Protein sequence: CASSSRTGSFTGELFF.

The table lists this clonotype with many counts. The chain has TRBV6-1 and TRBJ1-1; D call uncertain. Per the germline V gene, CDR1 is MNHNS and CDR2 is SASEGT. The ends were cut back, 1 base at V and 5 bases at J, with 8 bases in the middle. CDR3 size: 13 residues. The CDR3 is CASSEVERTEAFF. The CDR3 bases are TGTGCCAGCAGTGAAGTGGAGAGGACTGAAGCTTTCTTT.

This clonotype was found many times. The chain employs TRBV5-6 and TRBJ2-5; tentative D call: TRBD2 (5 bases). The CDR3 is made up of 16 amino acids. V lost 0 bases and J lost 5, with 17 bases in between. The germline V gene has CDR1 SGHDT and CDR2 YYEEEE. The CDR3 loop is CASSLGVAYVMETQYF. CDR3 DNA: TGTGCCAGCAGCTTGGGAGTAGCGTATGTTATGGAGACCCAGTACTTC.

This chain connects TRBV6-1 to TRBJ2-5; tentatively, D is TRBD1 (6 bases). The CDR3 loop spans 17 amino acids. CDR1 is MNHNS, CDR2 SASEGT, per germline. V was pared by 6 bases and J by 1 base, with 21 bases between. This chain's CDR3 is CASRDSRSQLIQETQYF. CDR3 DNA: TGTGCCAGCAGGGACAGCAGGAGTCAGTTAATCCAAGAGACCCAGTACTTC.

The gene calls are TRBV27 and TRBJ1-1; D gene ambiguous. V lost 2 bases to trimming and J lost 4 bases, with 8 bases between them. Per germline, CDR1 MNHEY and CDR2 SMNVEV (reference sequence). The CDR3 has 13 residues. The CDR3 DNA reads TGTGCCAGCAGTTTAGCGGAATTCACTGAAGCTTTCTTT. Translated, it gives CASSLAEFTEAFF.